The text below deals with one T cell receptor (beta chain). It lacks a known antigen. Base qualities are not provided; no much larger clone lies one nucleotide away. TCR beta CDR3 regions were amplified from RNA transcripts. A first-round RT-PCR of the TCR CDR3 used the HTBI primer set with the Qiagen OneStep RT-PCR kit. The libraries were constructed in a second round of multiplex PCR and then size-selected and purified. The libraries were sequenced on an Illumina HiSeq2000 using paired-end 100 bp reads. The paper's data handling went like this. SOAPnuke was used to process the raw data, with reads discarded if the reads contained adapters or uncalled bases, had a mean Phred below 15, or lacked an exact constant-primer or identifier match. High-quality paired reads were merged using COPE v1.2.5, and each unique nucleotide sequence was defined as a clonotype. MiTCR v1.1 was used to align the clonotypes against IMGT TRBV, TRBD and TRBJ reference segments. The analysis was restricted to V-J combinations with a frequency above 0.0001, which together covered 99.2% of the repertoires. A TCS score was defined as the ratio between F50 (clonal expansion) and ExV (chaos), using BLOSUM62-based TCRdist between CDR3 peptides within each V-J. Welch's t-statistics and random forest reduced fewer than 550 V-J features to roughly 13, which were used in a naive Bayes classifier (R e1071). The similarity between thyroid and blood repertoires was quantified using the Morisita-Horn index. The public reads were run again by TCRdb, first through fastp at Q25 and then through MiXCR, and only productive beta chains were kept. Each CDR3 protein gets just one entry, which takes the most common genes and DNA from the rows behind it. These V and J calls derive from TCRdb rather than the authors' analysis. For this sample the table gives about 610,000 distinct CDR3 sequences, of which roughly 14% were detected only once. The top ten hold about 4.5% of the sample.

Including the terminal cysteine and phenylalanine, the CDR3 comprises 15 residues. The CDR3 DNA has 45 bases and is translated from base 1. Unmatched junction bases come to 6, with V trimmed by 0 bases and J by 7 bases. Via the germline V gene (reference sequence), CDR1 is DFQATT and CDR2 SNEGSKA. These data originate in a study of T cells in Graves' hyperthyroidism and ophthalmopathy (dated by TCRdb to between 2017 and 2020). A note on the overall study: Peripheral blood was sampled at the time of initial diagnosis, prior to any treatment. To identify distinguishing TCR V-J signatures, a discovery cohort of around 98 patients was used, comprising 43 with Graves' ophthalmopathy and 57 with stable Graves' hyperthyroidism. The 100 or so discovery patients were randomly split 7:3 into training and test sets. The paper describes TCR Vbeta CDR3 sequencing of around 130 peripheral blood samples, made up of 40 to 45 ophthalmopathy patients, over 70 hyperthyroidism patients and approximately 17 progressor patients. Prospective prediction of ophthalmopathy was tested in an independent validation cohort of fewer than 20 hyperthyroidism patients and 17 patients who later progressed to ophthalmopathy. In more than 5 Graves' hyperthyroidism patients, the study also compared T-cell repertoires from thyroid tissue with T-cell repertoires from blood. After sampling, hyperthyroidism patients received methimazole starting at 30 mg daily, and ophthalmopathy patients received high-dose intravenous methylprednisolone. Overall results and qualifications from the work: Sample size was not statistically predetermined, and investigators were not blinded to group allocation. During validation, the model predicted progression to ophthalmopathy a median of roughly six months ahead of onset, with almost 71% sensitivity and 72.22% specificity. Blood samples also contained most of the expanded thyroid clonotypes (frequency above 0.001), which suggests that blood repertoires may reflect thyroid immune responses. A model built on a 13 V-J signature distinguished ophthalmopathy from stable hyperthyroidism, reaching around 87% sensitivity and 81.08% specificity in cross-validation and 80%/75% in testing.

Ophthalmopathy patients had moderately to severely active disease, Clinical Activity Score of at least 3, NOSPECS grade of at least 4, and duration under 3 months. The study excluded patients with uncontrolled infections, other autoimmune diseases, pregnancy or lactation. Diagnoses relied on clinical symptoms, serum thyroxine and TRAb, thyroid ultrasound and orbital computed tomography. PBMCs were isolated from approximately 10 ml of fresh peripheral blood by Ficoll-Paque density gradient centrifugation. Total RNA was extracted using Trizol reagent, and RNA quality was assessed on an Agilent 2100 Bioanalyzer.

The V gene is TRBV20-1 and the J gene is TRBJ1-2; a stretch of 12 junction bases matches TRBD1. Material: blood. The sequence derives from a woman in her 40s with Graves' ophthalmopathy. The nucleotide sequence is TGCAGTGCTAGAGAAGGGACAGGGGGCGTAAGTGGCTACACCTTC. This translates into CSAREGTGGVSGYTF.